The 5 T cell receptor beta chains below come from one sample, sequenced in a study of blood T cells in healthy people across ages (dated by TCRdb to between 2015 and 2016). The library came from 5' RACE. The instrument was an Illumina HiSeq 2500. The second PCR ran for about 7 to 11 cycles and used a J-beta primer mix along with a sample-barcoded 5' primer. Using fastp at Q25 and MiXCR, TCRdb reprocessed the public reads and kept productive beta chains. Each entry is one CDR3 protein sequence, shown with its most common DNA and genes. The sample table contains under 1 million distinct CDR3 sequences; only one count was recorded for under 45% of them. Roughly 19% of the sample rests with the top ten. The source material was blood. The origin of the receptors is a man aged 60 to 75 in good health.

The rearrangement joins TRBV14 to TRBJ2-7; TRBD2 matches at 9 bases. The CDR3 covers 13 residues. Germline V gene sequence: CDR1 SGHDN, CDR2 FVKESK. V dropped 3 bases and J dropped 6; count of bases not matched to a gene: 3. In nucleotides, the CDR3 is TGTGCCAGCAGCCAGGGACTAGCAAGCGAGCAGTACTTC. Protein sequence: CASSQGLASEQYF.

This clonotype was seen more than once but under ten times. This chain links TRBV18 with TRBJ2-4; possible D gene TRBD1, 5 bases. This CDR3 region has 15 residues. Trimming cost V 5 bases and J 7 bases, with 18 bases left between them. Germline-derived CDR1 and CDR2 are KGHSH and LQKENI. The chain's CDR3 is CASSKDSLVGNIQYF. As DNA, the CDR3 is TGTGCCAGCTCAAAAGACAGCCTTGTGGGGAACATTCAGTACTTC. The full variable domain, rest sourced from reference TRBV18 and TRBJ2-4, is NAGVMQNPRHLVRRRGQEARLRCSPMKGHSHVYWYRQLPEEGLKFMVYLQKENIIDESGMPKERFSAEFPKEGPSILRIQQVVRGDSAAYFCASSKDSLVGNIQYFGAGTRLSVL.

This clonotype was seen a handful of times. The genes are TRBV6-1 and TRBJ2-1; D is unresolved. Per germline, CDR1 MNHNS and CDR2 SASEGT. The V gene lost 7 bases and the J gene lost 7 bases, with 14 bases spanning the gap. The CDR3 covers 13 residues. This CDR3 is CASTDGSTNEQFF. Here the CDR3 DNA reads TGTGCCAGCACTGACGGGTCCACGAATGAGCAGTTCTTC.

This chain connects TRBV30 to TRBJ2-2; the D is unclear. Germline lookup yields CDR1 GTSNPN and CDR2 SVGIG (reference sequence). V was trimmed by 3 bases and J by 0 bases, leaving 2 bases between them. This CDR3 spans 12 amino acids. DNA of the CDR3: TGTGCCTGGAGCTCGAACACCGGGGAGCTGTTTTTT. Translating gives CAWSSNTGELFF.

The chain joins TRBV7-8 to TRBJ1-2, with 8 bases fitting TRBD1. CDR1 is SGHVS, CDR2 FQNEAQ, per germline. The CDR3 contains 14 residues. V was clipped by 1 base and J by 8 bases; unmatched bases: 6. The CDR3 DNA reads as TGTGCCAGCAGCTTAGTACAGGGGGGGGAAGGCTACACCTTC. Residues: CASSLVQGGEGYTF. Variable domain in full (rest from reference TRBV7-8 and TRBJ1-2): GAGVSQSPRYKVAKRGQDVALRCDPISGHVSLFWYQQALGQGPEFLTYFQNEAQLDKSGLPSDRFFAERPEGSVSTLKIQRTQQEDSAVYLCASSLVQGGEGYTFGSGTRLTVV.